The TCR beta chain under discussion was sequenced for a study of blood T cell repertoires in COVID-19. At the level of the study: Whether acute or convalescent, the COVID-19 samples came from the United States, Italy and Spain. Sources were T cells, B-cell-depleted T cells, or PBMCs; the material itself was cDNA or gDNA.

Seattle patients were enrolled during active infection and followed longitudinally. As originally analysed: Estimation of nucleated cell counts was performed using reference gene primer amplification. Libraries were prepared by immunoSEQ multiplex PCR; TCRdb keeps only in-frame clonotypes and omits some of them. From that table come the V and J calls and clone size; the DNA was used to work out D and trimming. This table has about 200,000 clones, 65% to 90% appearing once. CDR1 ENHRY and CDR2 SYGVKD come from the germline V gene. The CDR3 loop spans 18 amino acids. Trimming cost V 4 bases and J 3 bases; bases outside gene matches: 12.

The clonotype was recovered from a woman in her sixties or seventies with COVID-19, enrolled during active disease. The chain has TRBV10-3 and TRBJ2-3; 11 nucleotides line up with TRBD2. The sequenced sample was peripheral blood. CDR3 residues: CAISGPRTSGRSTDTQYF. The DNA of the CDR3 is TGTGCCATCAGTGGCCCTCGTACTAGCGGGAGATCGACAGATACGCAGTATTTT.